This TCR beta chain was observed in a study of blood T cells in healthy people across ages. Germline V gene lookup returns CDR1 MDHEN and CDR2 SYDVKM. The CDR3 loop spans 15 amino acids. V was cut by 6 bases and J by 7 bases, with 19 bases left in between. Then a second PCR, running roughly 7 to 12 cycles, was carried out with a sample-barcoded 5' primer and a J-beta primer mix. A single record per CDR3 protein comes from TCRdb applying MiXCR to the 5' RACE reads. The sample lists 750,000 to 1,000,000 distinct CDR3 sequences, roughly 28% occurring once. This clonotype was seen a handful of times. Separately, the same data were catalogued under a study of T cells of mothers and their children.

Input material: blood. This receptor was identified in a woman in her forties in good health. This sequence joins TRBV28 and TRBJ2-4; TRBD2 might be the D (7 bases). The CDR3 DNA reads TGTGCCAGCAGGTCCGCGGGGGCGGGCATGAACATTCAGTACTTC. Translated, it gives CASRSAGAGMNIQYF.